This is a list of T cell receptor beta chains from one sample in a study of blood T cell repertoires in COVID-19. Measured with immunoSEQ multiplex PCR; TCRdb has only the in-frame clones, and not every one. The table records about 130,000 clones, about 88% of them present only once. Source material: peripheral blood. These receptors came from a man aged 60 to 75 with COVID-19, enrolled during active disease. Each CDR3 is given with its conserved first and last residue. Fields, in order: clone size, V gene, J gene, D gene, CDR3 protein, CDR3 DNA. A D gene is named only where the DNA matches it firmly. Not all rows give a size; the values are once, few, many and, for expanded clones, a class.

-	TRBV30	TRBJ1-1	-	CAWWRGGLGRNTEAFF	TGTGCCTGGTGGCGGGGGGGGCTAGGAAGAAACACTGAAGCTTTCTTT
-	TRBV10-1	TRBJ2-1	-	CASSDPLDNEQFF	TGCGCCAGCAGTGACCCCCTAGACAATGAGCAGTTCTTC
-	TRBV19	TRBJ2-2	-	CASSTRQVETGELFF	TGTGCCAGTAGTACCAGACAGGTAGAAACCGGGGAGCTGTTTTTT
-	TRBV11-3	TRBJ1-2	-	CASSLGGADYGYTF	TGTGCCAGCAGTCTGGGGGGGGCTGACTATGGCTACACCTTC
few	TRBV19	TRBJ1-4	-	CASSMGEAVREKLFF	TGTGCCAGTAGTATGGGGGAGGCGGTCCGTGAAAAACTGTTTTTT
-	TRBV6-5	TRBJ1-1	TRBD1	CASSSTPTGAEAFF	TGTGCCAGCAGTTCCACCCCGACAGGGGCTGAAGCTTTCTTT
-	TRBV7-2	TRBJ1-5	TRBD1	CASSTGQGASQPQHF	TGTGCCAGCAGTACGGGACAGGGGGCATCTCAGCCCCAGCATTTT
-	TRBV7-2	TRBJ1-2	TRBD1	CASSADRGGYTF	TGTGCCAGCAGCGCCGACAGGGGCGGCTACACCTTC
-	TRBV6-2/TRBV6-3	TRBJ2-2	-	CASSLAVNTGELFF	TGTGCCAGCAGTCTGGCGGTGAACACCGGGGAGCTGTTTTTT
-	TRBV12-3/TRBV12-4	TRBJ2-1	TRBD1	CASSSSGGSFF	TGTGCCAGCAGTTCCTCAGGGGGCTCTTTCTTC
medium-sized	TRBV7-9	TRBJ1-2	-	CASSLVFSGDGYTF	TGTGCCAGCAGCTTAGTTTTTTCAGGGGATGGCTACACCTTC
-	TRBV6-5	TRBJ2-3	TRBD1	CASSPQGELTDTQYF	TGTGCCAGCAGTCCACAGGGGGAGCTCACAGATACGCAGTATTTT
-	TRBV7-6	TRBJ1-1	-	CASSSRGGNTEAFF	TGTGCCAGCAGCAGCAGGGGTGGGAACACTGAAGCTTTCTTT
once	TRBV6-6	TRBJ2-7	TRBD2	CASRGGLAMTYEQYF	TGTGCCAGCAGAGGGGGACTAGCGATGACCTACGAGCAGTACTTC
many	TRBV11-2	TRBJ1-1	TRBD1	CASSSRQGATEAFF	TGTGCCAGCAGCTCCCGACAGGGAGCGACTGAAGCTTTCTTT
-	TRBV5-1	TRBJ2-1	TRBD2	CASSSGTSGGEQFF	TGCGCCAGCAGCTCCGGGACTAGCGGGGGGGAGCAGTTCTTC
-	TRBV3-1/TRBV3-2	TRBJ1-2	-	CASSQALRGYTF	TGTGCCAGCAGCCAAGCCTTGCGGGGCTACACCTTC
-	TRBV7-8	TRBJ1-5	-	CASSLASDQPQHF	TGTGCCAGCAGCTTAGCGTCTGATCAGCCCCAGCATTTT
-	TRBV24-1	TRBJ1-1	TRBD1	CATSDRTGNTEAFF	TGTGCCACCAGTGACCGGACAGGGAACACTGAAGCTTTCTTT
-	TRBV2	TRBJ1-2	TRBD1	CASSPWDRGGNGYTF	TGTGCCAGCAGTCCCTGGGACAGGGGTGGGAATGGCTACACCTTC
-	TRBV5-6	TRBJ1-6	TRBD1	CASSLGTGGSPLHF	TGTGCCAGCAGCTTGGGGACAGGGGGTTCACCCCTCCACTTT
-	TRBV3-1/TRBV3-2	TRBJ1-4	TRBD1	CASSPRDRGINEKLFF	TGTGCCAGCAGCCCCCGGGACAGGGGCATTAATGAAAAACTGTTTTTT
few	TRBV29-1	TRBJ2-7	-	CSVEDRAGGAYEQYF	TGCAGCGTTGAAGACAGAGCGGGTGGTGCCTACGAGCAGTACTTC
-	TRBV19	TRBJ1-4	TRBD1	CASTAGTGIEKLFF	TGTGCCAGTACCGCCGGGACAGGGATTGAAAAACTGTTTTTT
once	TRBV6-5	TRBJ2-7	-	CASSYSRGSSYEQYF	TGTGCCAGCAGTTACTCGAGAGGGAGCTCCTACGAGCAGTACTTC
-	TRBV2	TRBJ2-1	TRBD1	CASGQGNEQFF	TGTGCCAGCGGACAGGGGAATGAGCAGTTCTTC
-	TRBV11-1	TRBJ2-1	-	CASSLWAGSYNEQFF	TGTGCCAGCAGCTTATGGGCGGGATCGTACAATGAGCAGTTCTTC
-	TRBV15	TRBJ1-1	-	CATSRRRGSNTEAFF	TGTGCCACCAGCAGGAGGCGAGGTTCGAACACTGAAGCTTTCTTT
-	TRBV11-3	TRBJ2-1	-	CASTSRGNEQFF	TGTGCCAGCACCTCTAGAGGCAATGAGCAGTTCTTC
-	TRBV5-5	TRBJ1-2	-	CASSPLRNYGYTF	TGTGCCAGCAGCCCCCTGCGCAACTATGGCTACACCTTC
-	TRBV28	TRBJ1-5	-	CASSRDSNQPQHF	TGTGCCAGCAGTAGAGATAGCAATCAGCCCCAGCATTTT
-	TRBV19	TRBJ2-4	-	CATSSDRGRSKNIQYF	TGTGCCACCTCATCGGACAGAGGAAGGTCCAAAAACATTCAGTACTTC
-	TRBV10-3	TRBJ1-5	TRBD1	CAISQDRDAQPQHF	TGTGCCATCAGTCAGGACAGGGATGCTCAGCCCCAGCATTTT
-	TRBV14	TRBJ2-4	TRBD1	CASSAGQGLAKNIQYF	TGTGCCAGCAGCGCTGGACAGGGACTAGCCAAAAACATTCAGTACTTC
once	TRBV15	TRBJ2-1	TRBD2	CATSRDQAGVGNEQFF	TGTGCCACCAGCAGAGATCAGGCGGGAGTCGGAAATGAGCAGTTCTTC
-	TRBV19	TRBJ2-1	-	CASSIGGAAYNEQFF	TGTGCCAGTAGTATCGGAGGGGCCGCCTACAATGAGCAGTTCTTC
-	TRBV3-1/TRBV3-2	TRBJ1-5	-	CASSRDSEGNQPQHF	TGTGCCAGCAGCCGGGACTCCGAAGGCAATCAGCCCCAGCATTTT
-	TRBV5-1	TRBJ2-7	TRBD2	CASSPEGGKSYEQYF	TGCGCCAGCAGCCCCGAGGGAGGGAAATCCTACGAGCAGTACTTC
many	TRBV5-4	TRBJ1-1	TRBD1	CARGEGTGNEAFF	TGTGCCAGAGGTGAGGGGACAGGGAATGAAGCTTTCTTT
-	TRBV5-1	TRBJ2-3	TRBD2	CASSLTSGAPGTQYF	TGCGCCAGCAGCTTGACTAGCGGGGCCCCCGGTACGCAGTATTTT
-	TRBV9	TRBJ2-1	-	CASSVGFRVPYNEQFF	TGTGCCAGCAGCGTAGGATTCAGGGTTCCCTACAATGAGCAGTTCTTC
-	TRBV10-3	TRBJ1-2	TRBD1	CAISGRDRGFYGYTF	TGTGCCATCAGCGGGCGGGACAGGGGATTCTATGGCTACACCTTC
-	TRBV4-1	TRBJ2-7	-	CASSPRTDSYEQYF	TGCGCCAGCAGCCCCAGAACCGACTCCTACGAGCAGTACTTC
-	TRBV7-2	TRBJ1-2	TRBD1	CASSSRARGHGYTF	TGTGCCAGCAGCTCCCGGGCCAGGGGGCATGGCTACACCTTC
-	TRBV30	TRBJ1-6	-	CAWSSLRGSPLHF	TGTGCCTGGAGTTCCCTTAGAGGTTCACCCCTCCACTTT
once	TRBV30	TRBJ1-3	-	CAWSFPGAGNTIYF	TGTGCCTGGAGCTTTCCAGGGGCTGGAAACACCATATATTTT
-	TRBV4-1	TRBJ1-3	TRBD1	CASSALQGLGSSGNTIYF	TGCGCCAGCAGCGCCTTACAGGGGCTAGGATCCTCTGGAAACACCATATATTTT
-	TRBV6-1	TRBJ1-4	TRBD1	CASSDGGQGNEKLFF	TGTGCCAGCAGTGACGGGGGACAGGGTAATGAAAAACTGTTTTTT
once	TRBV4-3	TRBJ1-2	TRBD1	CASSQDWGQGDYGYTF	TGCGCCAGCAGCCAAGATTGGGGACAGGGGGACTATGGCTACACCTTC
-	TRBV12-3/TRBV12-4	TRBJ2-2	-	CASSFRNTGELFF	TGTGCCAGCAGTTTTAGGAACACCGGGGAGCTGTTTTTT
-	TRBV5-1	TRBJ1-2	TRBD1	CASSVGQGIGGYTF	TGCGCCAGCAGCGTTGGACAGGGGATAGGTGGCTACACCTTC
-	TRBV18	TRBJ1-1	-	CASSPTELNTEAFF	TGTGCCAGCTCACCAACAGAGTTAAACACTGAAGCTTTCTTT
-	TRBV6-9	TRBJ2-7	-	CASTDSSGVYEQYF	TGTGCCAGTACGGACTCCTCAGGGGTCTACGAGCAGTACTTC